These T cell receptor beta chains were read from a single sample in a study of T cell responses to AZD1222 COVID-19 vaccine. Here immunoSEQ multiplex PCR was the method, and the copy in TCRdb shows in-frame clones only, minus some. The sample lists about 150,000 clones; roughly 91% were seen once. The source material was peripheral blood, sampled on day 0 of AZD1222 vaccination. Every receptor here comes from an adult in good health. Both conserved end residues are part of each CDR3. The D gene is left open where the match is weak. Size is stated for part of the rows, as once, few or many counts, or as a class when the clone is expanded.

j_call clone_size v_call d_call cdr3_nt cdr3_aa
TRBJ2-3 - TRBV6-5 TRBD2 TGTGCCAGCAGCAGCGGACTAGCCGCAGATACGCAGTATTTT CASSSGLAADTQYF
TRBJ1-1 - TRBV6-6 - TGTGCCAGCAGACACTCAGGACAAGGGGCCGCTGAAGCTTTCTTT CASRHSGQGAAEAFF
TRBJ1-2 - TRBV19 - TGTGCCAGTAGTCTACGACAGAGAGAACACTATGGCTACACCTTC CASSLRQREHYGYTF
TRBJ2-1 - TRBV11-3 - TGTGCCAGCAGCCCCCGGACTGGTTCCTACAATGAGCAGTTCTTC CASSPRTGSYNEQFF
TRBJ1-2 - TRBV7-2 - TGTGCCAGCAGCTTAGACTTGGCAGGGAACAATGGCTACACCTTC CASSLDLAGNNGYTF
TRBJ1-2 - TRBV28 - TGTGCCAGCACCGTACAGGGCCCCTACACCTTC CASTVQGPYTF
TRBJ2-1 - TRBV7-9 - TGTGCCAGCAGCTTAGAAGGCGGAACAGCAGAGCAGTTCTTC CASSLEGGTAEQFF
TRBJ2-5 - TRBV18 - TGTGCCAGCTCCGGCGGAACACAAGAGACCCAGTACTTC CASSGGTQETQYF
TRBJ1-1 - TRBV4-3 - TGCGCCAGCAGCCAAGAGGGGTGGACTGAAGCTTTCTTT CASSQEGWTEAFF
TRBJ1-2 once TRBV7-6 - TGTGCCAGCAGCTTAGGCCCATCGGGGGACTATGGCTACACCTTC CASSLGPSGDYGYTF
TRBJ1-3 - TRBV7-6 - TGTGCCAGCGCAGGAGGGGGGGGACTCTCTGGAAACACCATATATTTT CASAGGGGLSGNTIYF
TRBJ2-4 - TRBV19 - TGTGCCAGTAGCGTGCAGGGAGGCAAAAACATTCAGTACTTC CASSVQGGKNIQYF
TRBJ1-3 - TRBV28 - TGTGCCAGCAGTTTTATTCGGGGTGCCATATATTTT CASSFIRGAIYF
TRBJ2-6 - TRBV9 - TGTGCCAGCAGCGTAGGTTCAGGGGCTGCTGGGGCCAACGTCCTGACTTTC CASSVGSGAAGANVLTF
TRBJ2-5 - TRBV18 - TGTGCCAGCTCACCACCGCCCCCAGAGACCCAGTACTTC CASSPPPPETQYF
TRBJ1-1 - TRBV28 - TGTGCCAGCAGTTTGGACAGGAACACTGAAGCTTTCTTT CASSLDRNTEAFF
TRBJ2-1 - TRBV7-2 TRBD2 TGTGCCAGCAGGGATCTAGCGGGAGGGTCCTACAATGAGCAGTTCTTC CASRDLAGGSYNEQFF
TRBJ2-4 - TRBV28 - TGTGCCAGCAGTTTAAGTACGCCGGGGGACATTCAGTACTTC CASSLSTPGDIQYF
TRBJ1-5 - TRBV12-5 - TGTGCTAGTGCCTGGTTGCCGAGCAATCAGCCCCAGCATTTT CASAWLPSNQPQHF
TRBJ1-6 - TRBV7-9 - TGTGCCAGCAGCTTAAATTGGGTGGGTTCACCCCTCCACTTT CASSLNWVGSPLHF
TRBJ1-2 - TRBV5-6 - TGTGCCAGCAGCTTGGAGGGACGGGCAACAATATTCTATGGCTACACCTTC CASSLEGRATIFYGYTF
TRBJ2-7 - TRBV5-6 - TGTGCCAGCAGAGGCGCTTACGAGCAGTACTTC CASRGAYEQYF
TRBJ1-3 - TRBV11-3 - TGTGCCAGCAGCGGTGGTACGGTGGGAAACACCATATATTTT CASSGGTVGNTIYF
TRBJ2-7 - TRBV21-1 - TGTGCCAGCAGCAAAGGGACAGGAGTATACGAGCAGTACTTC CASSKGTGVYEQYF
TRBJ1-2 once TRBV4-2 TRBD1 TGTGCCAGCAGCCAATGGGGACAGTACTATGGCTACACCTTC CASSQWGQYYGYTF
TRBJ2-3 - TRBV5-4 - TGTGCCAGCAGCTTGAGGAGGGAGACCCCCACAGATACGCAGTATTTT CASSLRRETPTDTQYF
TRBJ2-7 - TRBV5-1 - TGCGCCAGCAGCTCCACAGGGATCTACGAGCAGTACTTC CASSSTGIYEQYF
TRBJ2-3 - TRBV6-2/TRBV6-3 - TGTGCCAGCAGTCGACTGGGGAGTAGCACAGATACGCAGTATTTT CASSRLGSSTDTQYF
TRBJ2-3 once TRBV14 TRBD2 TGTGCCAGCAGCATATCGGCGGGAGGGATCACAGATACGCAGTATTTT CASSISAGGITDTQYF
TRBJ1-1 - TRBV6-5 TRBD1 TGTGCCAGCAGTTACTCGAACAGGGGAAGGGGCACTGAAGCTTTCTTT CASSYSNRGRGTEAFF
TRBJ2-3 once TRBV24-1 - TGTGCCACCAGTGACCCCCCCACAGATACGCAGTATTTT CATSDPPTDTQYF
TRBJ2-1 - TRBV11-3 TRBD1 TGTGCCAGCAGCCCCAACCCGGACAGGCAGCAGTTCTTC CASSPNPDRQQFF
TRBJ2-6 - TRBV7-2 TRBD2 TGTGCCAGCAGCTTAGCTCCTAGCGGGGCCACTGGGGCCAACGTCCTGACTTTC CASSLAPSGATGANVLTF
TRBJ2-1 - TRBV19 TRBD2 TGTGCCAGTAGTATAGATTTCCGACTAGCCGGCAATGAGCAGTTCTTC CASSIDFRLAGNEQFF
TRBJ2-3 - TRBV27 - TGTGCCAGCAGTACGACTAGCACAGATACGCAGTATTTT CASSTTSTDTQYF
TRBJ1-1 - TRBV4-1 - TGCGCCAGCAGCCAGCCAGGGTTAGGGGACACTGAAGCTTTCTTT CASSQPGLGDTEAFF
TRBJ2-1 - TRBV9 - TGTGCCAGCAGCGTAGTAAGGGACGGAGGTCATGAGCAGTTCTTC CASSVVRDGGHEQFF
TRBJ2-5 - TRBV28 - TGTGCCAGCAGTTCCCCCCAGGGGCTGATCACAGAGACCCAGTACTTC CASSSPQGLITETQYF
TRBJ2-1 - TRBV11-2 - TGTGCCAGCAGCCCCCTATTACCCGAGCAGTTCTTC CASSPLLPEQFF
TRBJ1-4 - TRBV7-3 - TGTGCCAGCAGCCAAACGGCCGGGGCTAATGAAAAACTGTTTTTT CASSQTAGANEKLFF
TRBJ2-7 - TRBV11-3 TRBD2 TGTGCCAGCACCCACTCGTGGTTAAGAGCGGGGTTCTACGAGCAGTACTTC CASTHSWLRAGFYEQYF
TRBJ1-2 - TRBV5-6 - TGTGCCAGCAGCTCAGGACTAGCGGGCTACACCTTC CASSSGLAGYTF
TRBJ1-1 - TRBV5-1 TRBD1 TGCGCCAGCAGCTTCACAGGGGATATGAACACTGAAGCTTTCTTT CASSFTGDMNTEAFF
TRBJ1-4 - TRBV19 - TGTGCCAGTAGTAGGGTCGCTAATGAAAAACTGTTTTTT CASSRVANEKLFF
TRBJ1-4 - TRBV19 - TGTGCCACCAAGAACGTAGGGACTAATGAAAAACTGTTTTTT CATKNVGTNEKLFF
TRBJ1-1 - TRBV6-4 - TGTGCCAGCAGGGACAGACGTGGAAATACTGAAGCTTTCTTT CASRDRRGNTEAFF
TRBJ2-2 - TRBV19 TRBD1 TGTGCCAGTAGTACTCCGGGACAGCACACCGGGGAGCTGTTTTTT CASSTPGQHTGELFF
TRBJ2-1 - TRBV28 TRBD2 TGTGCCAGCAGGAGGGAACTAGCGGGACCATCCAATGAGCAGTTCTTC CASRRELAGPSNEQFF
TRBJ2-7 - TRBV27 - TGTGCCACCACGTTCGGCTACGAGCAGTACTTC CATTFGYEQYF
TRBJ2-1 - TRBV7-3 TRBD2 TGTGCCAGCAGCTCTAGCGGAAATGAGCAGTTCTTC CASSSSGNEQFF
TRBJ1-1 - TRBV18 TRBD1 TGTGCCAGCTCACCGATGCGGGGTGGCGACAGGGGCACTGAAGCTTTCTTT CASSPMRGGDRGTEAFF
TRBJ1-2 - TRBV6-2/TRBV6-3 TRBD1 TGTGCCAGCAGTCCCATGGGACAGGCGAACTATGGCTACACCTTC CASSPMGQANYGYTF
TRBJ1-4 - TRBV28 - TGTGCCAGCAGGCGATCGGGGGTCGGCGAAAAACTGTTTTTT CASRRSGVGEKLFF
TRBJ2-7 - TRBV4-1 - TGCGCCAGCAGCCAAGAGTGGCAGACGAGCTCCTACGAGCAGTACTTC CASSQEWQTSSYEQYF
TRBJ1-5 - TRBV10-2 - TGCGCCAGCAGTGATTTAGCAAGTGGGACCCAGCATTTT CASSDLASGTQHF
TRBJ2-3 - TRBV7-2 - TGTGCCAGCAGCTTAATGAGCAGGAGCACAGATACGCAGTATTTT CASSLMSRSTDTQYF
TRBJ1-2 - TRBV6-5 - TGTGCCAGCAGTTCACTGGGGGGGCCCTATGGCTACACCTTC CASSSLGGPYGYTF